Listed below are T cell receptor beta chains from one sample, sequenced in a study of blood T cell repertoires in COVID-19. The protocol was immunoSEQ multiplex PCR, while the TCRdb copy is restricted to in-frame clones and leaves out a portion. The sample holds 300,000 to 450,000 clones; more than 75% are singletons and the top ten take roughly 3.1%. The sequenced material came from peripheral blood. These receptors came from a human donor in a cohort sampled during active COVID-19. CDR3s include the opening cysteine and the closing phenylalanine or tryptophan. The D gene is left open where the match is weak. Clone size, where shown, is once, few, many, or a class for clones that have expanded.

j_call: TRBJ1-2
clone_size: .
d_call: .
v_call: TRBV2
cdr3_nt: TGTGCCAGCAGTGAGAAGCCAGGGGTGGGCTATGGCTACACCTTC
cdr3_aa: CASSEKPGVGYGYTF

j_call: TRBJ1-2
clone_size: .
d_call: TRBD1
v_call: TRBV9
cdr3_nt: TGTGCCAGCAGCACAGGGACAGGCGTTTATGGCTACACCTTC
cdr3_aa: CASSTGTGVYGYTF

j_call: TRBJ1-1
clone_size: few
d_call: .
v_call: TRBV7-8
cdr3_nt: TGTGCCAGCAGCTTCCCTGGCAGATACACTGAAGCTTTCTTT
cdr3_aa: CASSFPGRYTEAFF

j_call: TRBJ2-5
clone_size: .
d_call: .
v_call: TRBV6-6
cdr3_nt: TGTGCCAGCAGTTGGGGAACAGGGTTAGAAGAGACCCAGTACTTC
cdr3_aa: CASSWGTGLEETQYF

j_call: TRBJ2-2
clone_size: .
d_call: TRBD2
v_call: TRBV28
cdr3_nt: TGTGCCAGCAGACGGACTAGCGGGAGGTTGTACACCGGGGAGCTGTTTTTT
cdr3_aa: CASRRTSGRLYTGELFF

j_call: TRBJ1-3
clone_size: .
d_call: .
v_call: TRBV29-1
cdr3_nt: TGCAGCGCTTTAGACAGTAACTCTGGAAACACCATATATTTT
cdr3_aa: CSALDSNSGNTIYF

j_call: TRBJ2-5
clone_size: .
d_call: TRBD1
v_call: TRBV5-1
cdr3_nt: TGCGCCAGCAGTTTAGGACAGGATCGCCAAGAGACCCAGTACTTC
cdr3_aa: CASSLGQDRQETQYF

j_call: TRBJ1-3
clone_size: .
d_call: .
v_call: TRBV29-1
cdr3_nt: TGCAGCGTTGAGAGCTCTGGAAACACCATATATTTT
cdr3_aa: CSVESSGNTIYF

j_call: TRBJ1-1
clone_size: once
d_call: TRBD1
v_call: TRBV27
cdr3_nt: TGTGCCAGCAAGAGGGGGCGGAACACTGAAGCTTTCTTT
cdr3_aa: CASKRGRNTEAFF

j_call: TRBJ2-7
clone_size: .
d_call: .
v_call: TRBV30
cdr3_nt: TGTGCCTGGAGTGCAGTCCTTTTCTCCTACGAGCAGTACTTC
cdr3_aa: CAWSAVLFSYEQYF

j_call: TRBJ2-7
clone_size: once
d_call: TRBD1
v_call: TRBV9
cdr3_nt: TGTGCCAGCAGCGTAGGGCCCGGGACAGCCTACGAGCAGTACTTC
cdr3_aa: CASSVGPGTAYEQYF

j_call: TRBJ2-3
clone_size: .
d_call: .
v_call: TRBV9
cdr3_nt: TGTGCCAGCAGCCAAATCGGAGGAGCTAGCACAGATACGCAGTATTTT
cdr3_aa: CASSQIGGASTDTQYF

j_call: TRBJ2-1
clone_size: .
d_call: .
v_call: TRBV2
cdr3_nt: TGTGCCAGCAGTAAGGACAGAATCAATGAGCAGTTCTTC
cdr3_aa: CASSKDRINEQFF

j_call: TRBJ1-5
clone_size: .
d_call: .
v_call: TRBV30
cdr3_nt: TGTGCCTGGACCCCATCGAGTATTAATCAGCCCCAGCATTTT
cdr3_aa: CAWTPSSINQPQHF

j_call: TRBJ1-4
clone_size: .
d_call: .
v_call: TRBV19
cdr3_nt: TGTGCCAGTACCATGCTCGGTGAAAAACTGTTTTTT
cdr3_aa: CASTMLGEKLFF

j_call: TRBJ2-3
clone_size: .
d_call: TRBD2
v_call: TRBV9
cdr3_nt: TGTGCCAGCAGCGTAGTTCCGAGCGGGGGTAGGGATACGCAGTATTTT
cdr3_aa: CASSVVPSGGRDTQYF

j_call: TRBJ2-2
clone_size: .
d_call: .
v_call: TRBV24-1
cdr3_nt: TGTGCCACCAGTGACCACTCCGACAGGAGTAACACCGGGGAGCTGTTTTTT
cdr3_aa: CATSDHSDRSNTGELFF

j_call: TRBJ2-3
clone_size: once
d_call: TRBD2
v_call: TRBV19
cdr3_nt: TGTGCCAGTAGTATCGGACTAGCGGGAGGCGGGACAGATACGCAGTATTTT
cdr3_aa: CASSIGLAGGGTDTQYF

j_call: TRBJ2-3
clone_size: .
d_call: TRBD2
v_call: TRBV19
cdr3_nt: TGTGCCAGTTCGGGGGGGCACACAGATACGCAGTATTTT
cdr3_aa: CASSGGHTDTQYF

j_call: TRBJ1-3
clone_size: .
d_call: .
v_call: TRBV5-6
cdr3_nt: TGTGCCAGCAGCTTGTTTGAGGGAAACACCATATATTTT
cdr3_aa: CASSLFEGNTIYF

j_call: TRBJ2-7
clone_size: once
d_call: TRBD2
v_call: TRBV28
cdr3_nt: TGTGCCAGCAGCCCCCGGGGGGGGGCGAGCTACGAGCAGTACTTC
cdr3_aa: CASSPRGGASYEQYF

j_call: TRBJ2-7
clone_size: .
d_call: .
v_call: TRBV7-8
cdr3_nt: TGTGCCAGCAGCCCCGGGGGTCGCGAGCAGTACTTC
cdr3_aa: CASSPGGREQYF

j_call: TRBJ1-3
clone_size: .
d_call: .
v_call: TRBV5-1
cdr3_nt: TGCGCCAGCAGCTTGCAAGGGGTGCTCGCTGGAAACACCATATATTTT
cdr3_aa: CASSLQGVLAGNTIYF

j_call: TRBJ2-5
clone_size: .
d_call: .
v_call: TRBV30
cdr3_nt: TGTGCCTGCTCTAGGACTTTAGGACAAGAGACCCAGTACTTC
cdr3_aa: CACSRTLGQETQYF

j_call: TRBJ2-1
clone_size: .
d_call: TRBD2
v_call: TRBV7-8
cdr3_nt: TGTGCCAGCAGCTCTTGGACGGGAGGGCCCTCAAATGAGCAGTTCTTC
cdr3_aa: CASSSWTGGPSNEQFF

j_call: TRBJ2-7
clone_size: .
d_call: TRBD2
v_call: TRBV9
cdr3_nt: TGTGCCAGCAGCGTAAGGGGACTAGAAAGAGAGCAGTACTTC
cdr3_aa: CASSVRGLEREQYF

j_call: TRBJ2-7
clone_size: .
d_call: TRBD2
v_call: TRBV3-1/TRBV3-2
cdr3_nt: TGTGCCAGCAGCCAAAACCCCCGGACTAGCGGGGGGGTACGGGAGCAGTACTTC
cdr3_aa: CASSQNPRTSGGVREQYF

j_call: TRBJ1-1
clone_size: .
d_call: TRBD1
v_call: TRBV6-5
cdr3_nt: TGTGCCAGCATCCACCCAGGGGGCCGCACTGAAGCTTTCTTT
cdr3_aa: CASIHPGGRTEAFF

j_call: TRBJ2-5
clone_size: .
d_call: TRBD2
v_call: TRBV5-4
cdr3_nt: TGTGCCAGCAGCGGGACTAGCGGGGGGGGAGAGACCCAGTACTTC
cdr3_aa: CASSGTSGGGETQYF

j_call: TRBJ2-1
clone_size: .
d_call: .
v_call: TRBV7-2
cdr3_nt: TGTGCCAGCAGCTTACGCTTCGCGGGGGCATTAAGAAATGAGCAGTTCTTC
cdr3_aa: CASSLRFAGALRNEQFF

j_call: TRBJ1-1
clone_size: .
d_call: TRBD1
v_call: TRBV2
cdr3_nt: TGTGCCAGCGGATCTCAGACAGGGAGCGAAGCTTTCTTT
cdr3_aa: CASGSQTGSEAFF

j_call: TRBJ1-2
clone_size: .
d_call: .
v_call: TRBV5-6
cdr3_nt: TGTGCCAGCAGCTCGACGGGGGAACCAAACTATGGCTACACCTTC
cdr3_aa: CASSSTGEPNYGYTF

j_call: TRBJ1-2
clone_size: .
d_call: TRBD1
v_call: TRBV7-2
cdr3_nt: TGTGCCAGCACCCCGACAGGGTCTAACTATGGCTACACCTTC
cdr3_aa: CASTPTGSNYGYTF

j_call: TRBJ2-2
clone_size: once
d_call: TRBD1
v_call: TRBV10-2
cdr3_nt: TGCGCCAGCAGTGGCAAGGGGGCGGAGCTAATAACCGGGGAGCTGTTTTTT
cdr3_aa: CASSGKGAELITGELFF

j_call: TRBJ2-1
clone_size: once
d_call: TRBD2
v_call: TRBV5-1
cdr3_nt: TGCGCCAGCAGCTCCGAAACTAGCGGGGGGCGGGATGAGCAGTTCTTC
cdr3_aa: CASSSETSGGRDEQFF

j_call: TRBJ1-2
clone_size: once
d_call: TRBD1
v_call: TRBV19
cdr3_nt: TGTGCCAGTAGTATAGAAAGGTCAGCCAGGGGGCACGATGGCTACACCTTC
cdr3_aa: CASSIERSARGHDGYTF

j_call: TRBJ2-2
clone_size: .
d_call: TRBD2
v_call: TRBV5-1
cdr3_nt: TGCGCCAGCAGCTCCCCCCGGGGGGGGACCGGGGAGCTGTTTTTT
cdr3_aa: CASSSPRGGTGELFF

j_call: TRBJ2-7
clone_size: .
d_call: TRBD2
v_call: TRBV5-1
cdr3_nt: TGCGCCAGCAGTCCGACTAGCGGGGCCTACGAGCAGTACTTC
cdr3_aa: CASSPTSGAYEQYF

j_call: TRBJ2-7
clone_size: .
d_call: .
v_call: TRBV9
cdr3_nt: TGTGCCAGCAGCGTAGCCGAGAACGAGCAGTACTTC
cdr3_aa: CASSVAENEQYF

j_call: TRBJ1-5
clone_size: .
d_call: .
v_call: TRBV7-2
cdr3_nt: TGTGCCAGCAGCTTGTCGGGGGACAGCAATCAGCCCCAGCATTTT
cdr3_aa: CASSLSGDSNQPQHF

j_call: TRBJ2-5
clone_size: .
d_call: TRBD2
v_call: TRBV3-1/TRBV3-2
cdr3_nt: TGTGCCAGCAGACAATATAAGTCGGCTAGCGGGGTTCAAGAGACCCAGTACTTC
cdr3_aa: CASRQYKSASGVQETQYF

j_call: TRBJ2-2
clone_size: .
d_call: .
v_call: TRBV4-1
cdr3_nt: TGCGCCAGTAACGGACAGCCACGAGCGAACACCGGGGAGCTGTTTTTT
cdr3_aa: CASNGQPRANTGELFF